One and the same sample provided the 22 T cell receptor beta chains below, sequenced in a study of T cell repertoires in cytomegalovirus infection. TCRdb reprocessed the reads via MiXCR and lists one record per CDR3 protein. The table shows roughly 570,000 distinct CDR3 sequences, with around two fifths occurring only once. The antigens of these receptors remain unknown. The sample consisted of cultured PBMCs, taken from culture after CMV antigen stimulation. Receptor source: a human donor in good health (CMV status not recorded). Some clones in this sample may be carry-over from other donors' samples.

This clonotype was detected a few times. J is TRBJ2-3 and V is TRBV5-6, with 7 bases identical to TRBD1. This CDR3 is 17 amino acids long. Looked up from germline, CDR1 is SGHDT and CDR2 is YYEEEE. The V segment lost 0 bases and the J segment 0 bases; nucleotides outside the gene matches: 7. In DNA, the CDR3 is TGTGCCAGCAGCTTGGTAAGGGGGCTCCGCAGCACAGATACGCAGTATTTT. Amino acids: CASSLVRGLRSTDTQYF. Full variable domain (remainder filled in from reference TRBV5-6 and TRBJ2-3): DAGVTQSPTHLIKTRGQQVTLRCSPKSGHDTVSWYQQALGQGPQFIFQYYEEEERQRGNFPDRFSGHQFPNYSSELNVNALLLGDSALYLCASSLVRGLRSTDTQYFGPGTRLTVL.

This clonotype was observed a few times. The chain is built from TRBV6-5 and TRBJ1-6; D might be TRBD1 (5 bases). Germline assignment: CDR1 MNHEY and CDR2 SVGAGI. The CDR3 has 14 residues. Trimming shortened V by 5 bases and J by 6 bases, and 11 bases separated the two germline ends. CDR3 sequence: CASSRGISNSPLHF. The CDR3 DNA sequence: TGTGCCAGCAGTAGGGGAATAAGTAATTCACCCCTCCACTTT.

The rearrangement links TRBV11-3 to TRBJ2-7, with D maybe TRBD2 (6 bases). V lost 0 bases to trimming and J lost 6 bases, with 12 bases between them. Per germline, CDR1 SGHNT and CDR2 YENEEA. This CDR3 region has 14 residues. The CDR3 here is CASSLEGDSGEQYF. In DNA form, the CDR3 reads TGTGCCAGCAGCTTAGAGGGAGATAGCGGCGAGCAGTACTTC.

The gene calls are TRBV6-6 and TRBJ2-3; 9 positions agree with TRBD2. J was trimmed by 0 bases and V by 5 bases; bases with no gene match: 9. Germline V lookup: CDR1 MNHNY, CDR2 SVGAGI (reference sequence). The CDR3 sequence is 17 residues long. CDR3 amino acids: CASSPRVLAGSTDTQYF. The CDR3, as DNA: TGTGCCAGCAGTCCCCGCGTTCTAGCGGGGAGCACAGATACGCAGTATTTT.

This rearrangement joins TRBV28 to TRBJ2-1; perhaps TRBD1 as D (5 bases). The CDR3 is made up of 15 amino acids. Trimming removed 6 bases from V and 4 bases from J, with 16 bases in between. Germline CDR1 reads MDHEN; CDR2 reads SYDVKM. CDR3 DNA sequence: TGTGCCAGCAGCCCCCTAGGGCAGGGTTACAATGAGCAGTTCTTC. Its protein product is CASSPLGQGYNEQFF.

This clonotype came up a few times. The chain employs TRBV7-8 and TRBJ1-4, with a tentative D call TRBD1 (6 bases). V was shortened by 5 bases and J by 7 bases, with 23 bases between the two germline ends. The CDR3 has 17 amino acids. Germline CDR1 and CDR2: SGHVS and FQNEAQ. The CDR3 reads CASSRKPGLGAGEKLFF. The CDR3 coding sequence is TGTGCCAGCAGCCGCAAACCGGGGTTGGGGGCTGGTGAAAAACTGTTTTTT.

The V and J genes are TRBV9 and TRBJ2-1; D is possibly TRBD1 (5 bases). The CDR3 runs 15 residues. V was trimmed by 0 bases and J by 6 bases, leaving 13 bases between them. Germline CDR1 SGDLS, CDR2 YYNGEE. The CDR3 sequence: CASSVVSGPVNEQFF. CDR3 DNA sequence: TGTGCCAGCAGCGTAGTGTCAGGGCCTGTCAATGAGCAGTTCTTC.

The table lists this clonotype with a count of one. The CDR3 nucleotides read TGTGCCAGCAGCTCCCCTCAACGCTCTGGAAACACCATATATTTT. It specifies CASSSPQRSGNTIYF. The chain links TRBV7-9 to TRBJ1-3; unclear D gene. CDR3 length: 15 residues. Germline V CDR1 and CDR2: SEHNR, FQNEAQ (reference sequence). V gave up 4 bases and J gave up 0 bases, with 10 bases separating them. The entire variable domain, with the rest obtained from reference TRBV7-9 and TRBJ1-3, is as follows: DTGVSQNPRHKITKRGQNVTFRCDPISEHNRLYWYRQTLGQGPEFLTYFQNEAQLEKSRLLSDRFSAERPKGSFSTLEIQRTEQGDSAMYLCASSSPQRSGNTIYFGEGSWLTVV.

The chain employs TRBV4-1 and TRBJ1-2, with a weak D call TRBD1 (6 bases). With 4 bases removed from V and 0 bases from J, the gap between germline ends came to 12 bases. This CDR3 spans 15 amino acids. The germline V gene has CDR1 MGHRA and CDR2 YSYEKL. CDR3 amino acids: CASSPGTTANYGYTF. The CDR3 nucleotides are TGCGCCAGCAGCCCTGGGACAACAGCTAACTATGGCTACACCTTC.

This clonotype was counted between two and nine times. DNA of the CDR3: TGTGCCAGCGGAGACAGGGGGTATTCACCCCTCCACTTT. It is translated as CASGDRGYSPLHF. This chain links TRBV7-2 with TRBJ1-6; 9 nucleotides line up with TRBD1. Germline lookup yields CDR1 SGHTA and CDR2 FQGNSA. With 8 bases clipped from V and 8 bases from J, the junction kept 4 bases outside the gene matches. This CDR3 has 13 residues.

The chain carries TRBV6-5 and TRBJ2-5, with TRBD2 identical over 7 bases. This CDR3 contains 16 residues. Unmatched junction bases numbered 14, after V lost 6 bases and J lost 4 bases. The germline V gene encodes CDR1 MNHEY and CDR2 SVGAGI. This CDR3 is CASSFSHQGGTETQYF. In DNA form, the CDR3 reads TGTGCCAGCAGCTTCTCCCACCAGGGAGGGACAGAGACCCAGTACTTC.

V usage is TRBV18 and J usage is TRBJ1-5; D ambiguous. The CDR3 contains 13 residues. CDR1 is KGHSH, CDR2 LQKENI, per germline. The V end lost 6 bases, the J end lost 9 bases, and 15 bases lay between the germline ends. This CDR3 reads CASSSGAEWPQHF. CDR3 coding DNA: TGTGCCAGCTCCAGCGGAGCAGAGTGGCCCCAGCATTTT.

CDR3 coding DNA: TGTGCCACCAGCAGAGATGGTAAGGGGGCAGATACGCAGTATTTT. It yields the protein CATSRDGKGADTQYF. The chain joins TRBV15 to TRBJ2-3; D possibly corresponds to TRBD1 (6 bases). V dropped 0 bases and J dropped 4 bases, with 11 bases sitting between them. The CDR3 runs to 15 residues. Germline V gene lookup returns CDR1 LNHNV and CDR2 YYDKDF (reference sequence).

This clonotype was seen a handful of times. The V call is TRBV7-2, the J call TRBJ2-5, with D possibly being TRBD2 (5 bases). The V end was cut by 5 bases, the J end by 7 bases, with 14 bases between. Germline V CDR1 and CDR2: SGHTA, FQGNSA. The CDR3 sequence is 13 residues long. In nucleotides, the CDR3 is TGTGCCAGCAGCCCCGACGGTGGAGGGACCCAGTACTTC. This gives the protein CASSPDGGGTQYF.

The V and J genes are TRBV10-2 and TRBJ1-1, with D tentatively TRBD1 (6 bases). The germline V gene has CDR1 WSHSY and CDR2 SAAADI. The CDR3 runs 14 residues. With 5 bases removed from V and 6 bases from J, the gap between germline ends came to 16 bases. CDR3 DNA: TGCGCCAGCAGTCACAGGGACGCAGTCGCTGAAGCTTTCTTT. Protein product: CASSHRDAVAEAFF.

CDR3 coding DNA: TGTGCCAGCAGTTTAGCGTTACAGGGATCTAATGAAAAACTGTTTTTT. It encodes CASSLALQGSNEKLFF. This chain links TRBV12-3 or TRBV12-4 with TRBJ1-4; D may be TRBD1 (6 bases). Trimming pared 0 bases from V and 3 bases from J, leaving 11 bases between. CDR3 length equals 16 residues.

The V gene is TRBV5-1, the J gene TRBJ1-2; tentatively, D is TRBD1 (5 bases). The CDR3 covers 16 residues. The germline V and J ends were trimmed by 0 bases and 6 bases, with 18 bases remaining between them. Germline CDR1 is SGHRS and CDR2 is YFSETQ. The CDR3 bases are TGCGCCAGCAGCTTGGAGGGGCGAGGGCTTGGGGATGGCTACACCTTC. Translation gives CASSLEGRGLGDGYTF.

This chain links TRBV27 with TRBJ2-7; TRBD1 is a possible D gene (5 bases). The CDR3 sequence is 13 residues long. Trimming removed 8 bases from V and 3 bases from J, with 14 bases in between. The germline V gene encodes CDR1 MNHEY and CDR2 SMNVEV (reference sequence). The CDR3: CASGASSGYEQYF. As DNA, the CDR3 is TGTGCCAGCGGGGCTAGTTCGGGCTACGAGCAGTACTTC.

A word on this clonotype: One end of the junction fails to match germline, which may point to a read error. The V call is TRBV7-2, the J call TRBJ2-2; 13 bases match TRBD2. The V gene's germline CDR1 is SGHTA and CDR2 FQGNSA. The CDR3 totals 18 residues. The CDR3 loop is CASSRQIGLAGDTGELFF. The CDR3 DNA follows: TGTGCCAGCAGCCGACAGATAGGACTAGCGGGGGACACCGGGGAGCTGTTCTTT.

The chain uses TRBV6-1 and TRBJ1-4; D possibly corresponds to TRBD1 (5 bases). This CDR3 is built from 15 residues. V shed 5 bases and J shed 2 bases, with 12 bases lying between them. Per germline, CDR1 MNHNS and CDR2 SASEGT. The CDR3 loop is CASSPVWGTNEKLFF. For the CDR3, the DNA is TGTGCCAGCAGTCCTGTATGGGGGACTAATGAAAAACTGTTTTTT.

The chain joins TRBV7-9 to TRBJ2-7; 7 positions agree with TRBD2. The CDR3 loop spans 14 amino acids. Germline V CDR1 and CDR2: SEHNR, FQNEAQ (reference sequence). V lost 5 bases to trimming and J lost 2 bases; unmatched junction nucleotides: 6. The CDR3 nucleotides are TGTGCCAGCAGCACATCTAGCGGACCCTACGAGCAGTACTTC. It encodes CASSTSSGPYEQYF.

This clonotype was counted once. CDR3 loop: CASSPRGTGNYEQYF. CDR3 DNA: TGTGCCAGCTCACCAAGAGGGACTGGAAACTACGAGCAGTACTTC. The chain links TRBV18 to TRBJ2-7; D perhaps matches TRBD2 (6 bases). This CDR3 contains 15 residues. Between the trimmed V and J ends, which lost 2 bases and 3 bases, there was a span of 14 bases. Germline lookup yields CDR1 KGHSH and CDR2 LQKENI. The whole variable domain, filled in from reference TRBV18 and TRBJ2-7, reads NAGVMQNPRHLVRRRGQEARLRCSPMKGHSHVYWYRQLPEEGLKFMVYLQKENIIDESGMPKERFSAEFPKEGPSILRIQQVVRGDSAAYFCASSPRGTGNYEQYFGPGTRLTVT.